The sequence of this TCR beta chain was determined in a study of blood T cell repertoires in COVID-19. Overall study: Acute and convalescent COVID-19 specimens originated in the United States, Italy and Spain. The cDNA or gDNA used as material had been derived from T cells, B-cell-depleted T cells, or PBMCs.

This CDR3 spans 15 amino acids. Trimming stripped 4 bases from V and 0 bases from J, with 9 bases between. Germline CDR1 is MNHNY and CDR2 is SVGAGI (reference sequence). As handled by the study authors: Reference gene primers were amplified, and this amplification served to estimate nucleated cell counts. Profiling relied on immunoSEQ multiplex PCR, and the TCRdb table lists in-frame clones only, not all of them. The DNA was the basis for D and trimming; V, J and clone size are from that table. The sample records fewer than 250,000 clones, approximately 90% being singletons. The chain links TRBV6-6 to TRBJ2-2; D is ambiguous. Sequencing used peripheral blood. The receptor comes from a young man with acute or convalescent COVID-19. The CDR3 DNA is TGTGCCAGCAGTTCCCGCAGGTCGAACACCGGGGAGCTGTTTTTT. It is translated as CASSSRRSNTGELFF.